The 26 T cell receptor beta chains presented below share a single source sample, sequenced in a study of blood T cell repertoires in COVID-19. Assay used: immunoSEQ multiplex PCR; TCRdb lists only in-frame clones, some missing. Here the sample spans hundreds of thousands of clones, approximately 92% being singletons. Sequenced sample: PBMCs or T cells enriched from blood (not recorded which). The receptors originated from a woman younger than 35 who had recovered from COVID-19.

The rearrangement joins TRBV21-1 to TRBJ1-2. TRBV21-1 is shown as a pseudogene. The CDR3 sequence is 16 residues long. CDR3 region: CASSKVSISRDYGYTF. The CDR3 DNA follows: TGTGCCAGCAGCAAAGTCAGTATTTCTCGGGATTATGGCTACACCTTC.

The genes are TRBV4-2 and TRBJ1-2, with D uncertain. Germline values: CDR1 LGHNA, CDR2 YNFKEQ. CDR3 size: 16 residues. V lost 0 bases, J lost 5 bases, and 16 bases lay in between. CDR3 sequence: CASSQDLGGIGYGYTF. In DNA form, the CDR3 reads TGTGCCAGCAGCCAAGACCTGGGAGGAATAGGGTATGGCTACACCTTC.

This rearrangement joins TRBV4-2 to TRBJ1-2; 9 bases are a match to TRBD1. Losses at the gene ends were 0 bases for V and 5 bases for J; bases not matched to a gene: 4. CDR3 length: 15 residues. Germline V gives CDR1 LGHNA, CDR2 YNFKEQ. The CDR3 loop is CASSQDQGQGYGYTF. DNA for the CDR3: TGTGCCAGCAGCCAAGATCAAGGACAGGGGTATGGCTACACCTTC.

The V call is TRBV7-3, the J call TRBJ2-1; weak D call: TRBD1 (5 bases). Trimming took off 1 base at V and 7 bases at J, with 11 bases between the two ends. The CDR3 loop spans 14 amino acids. Germline V gene lookup returns CDR1 SGHTA and CDR2 FQGTGA. CDR3 sequence: CASSLNGQGNEQFF. The CDR3 coding sequence is TGTGCCAGCAGCTTAAACGGGCAGGGAAATGAGCAGTTCTTC.

V usage is TRBV5-4 and J usage is TRBJ1-2; 7 nucleotides line up with TRBD1. Per the germline V gene, CDR1 is SGHNT and CDR2 is YYREEE (reference sequence). The length of the CDR3 is 16 residues. The ends lost 0 bases at V and 2 bases at J; junction bases unmatched: 7. Here the CDR3 reads CASSLGIWTGNYGYTF. As DNA, the CDR3 is TGTGCCAGCAGCTTGGGGATTTGGACAGGAAACTATGGCTACACCTTC.

The chain carries TRBV25-1 and TRBJ1-6; 9 bases are shared with TRBD1. The CDR3 is 15 amino acids. Trimming removed 8 bases from V and 2 bases from J; junction bases left unmatched: 4. CDR1 is MGHDK and CDR2 is SYGVNS in the germline V gene. Here the CDR3 DNA reads TGTGCCAGCCGGGGGACAGGGACCTATAATTCACCCCTCCACTTT. Translating it yields CASRGTGTYNSPLHF.

A single count supports this clone. V gene TRBV29-1 combines with J gene TRBJ2-3; maybe TRBD1 (6 bases). Trimming removed 2 bases from V and 4 bases from J, with 13 bases in between. The CDR3 is 14 residues long. The germline V gene encodes CDR1 SQVTM and CDR2 ANQGSEA. CDR3 residues: CSVERGRGADTQYF. CDR3 sequence (DNA): TGCAGCGTTGAAAGGGGCAGGGGTGCAGATACGCAGTATTTT.

The J gene is TRBJ1-1, the V gene TRBV5-6; D is possibly TRBD1 (5 bases). Trimming stripped 5 bases from V and 8 bases from J, with 19 bases between. The CDR3 is 14 amino acids. The germline CDR1 and CDR2 sequences are SGHDT and YYEEEE. CDR3 nucleotide sequence: TGTGCCAGCAGGGTCCAGGGAATTCCATCCGAAGCTTTCTTT. Translated: CASRVQGIPSEAFF.

This clone was observed a handful of times. The chain combines TRBV6-2 or TRBV6-3 with TRBJ1-5, with D maybe TRBD1 (6 bases). The CDR3 is 11 amino acids. Trimming stripped 5 bases from V and 11 bases from J, with 10 bases between. The germline CDR1 and CDR2 sequences are MNHEY and SVGEGT. The CDR3 loop is CASSDRGTQHF. Here the CDR3 DNA reads TGTGCCAGCAGTGATAGGGGGACCCAGCATTTT.

The chain has TRBV30 and TRBJ2-7; D is possibly TRBD2 (5 bases). Germline CDR1 and CDR2: GTSNPN and SVGIG (reference sequence). The CDR3 is 14 amino acids. The V and J ends lost 0 bases and 2 bases respectively, with 11 bases between them. CDR3 region: CAWSVAGRTYEQYF. CDR3 bases: TGTGCCTGGAGTGTTGCTGGGAGAACCTACGAGCAGTACTTC. The full variable domain, its missing parts supplied by reference TRBV30 and TRBJ2-7, is SQTIHQWPATLVQPVGSPLSLECTVEGTSNPNLYWYRQAAGRGLQLLFYSVGIGQISSEVPQNLSASRPQDRQFILSSKKLLLSDSGFYLCAWSVAGRTYEQYFGPGTRLTVT.

This clone has just one count. The V and J genes are TRBV2 and TRBJ2-7, with 10 bases fitting TRBD2. The V segment lost 1 base and the J segment 7 bases; nucleotides outside the gene matches: 10. Germline CDR1 reads SNHLY; CDR2 reads FYNNEI. The CDR3 is made up of 16 amino acids. The CDR3 protein is CASSEELAGAQGEQYF. CDR3 nucleotide sequence: TGTGCCAGCAGTGAAGAGCTAGCGGGGGCCCAGGGAGAGCAGTACTTC.

The V call is TRBV6-2 or TRBV6-3, the J call TRBJ1-2, with unresolved D. Germline V gene sequence: CDR1 MNHEY, CDR2 SVGEGT. The CDR3 totals 14 residues. The V gene lost 0 bases and the J gene lost 2 bases, with 7 bases spanning the gap. This chain's CDR3 is CASSYSQMNYGYTF. The DNA of the CDR3 is TGTGCCAGCAGTTACTCCCAGATGAACTATGGCTACACCTTC.

The chain uses TRBV7-9 and TRBJ2-1; D uncertain. Trimming removed 6 bases at V and 2 bases at J, with 11 bases between. The CDR3 length is 14 residues. Germline V gene sequence: CDR1 SEHNR, CDR2 FQNEAQ (reference sequence). The CDR3 nucleotides are TGTGCCAGCAGGATGGCAGTCACCTACAATGAGCAGTTCTTC. Its translation: CASRMAVTYNEQFF.

The chain carries TRBV2 and TRBJ1-5; 9 nucleotides align to TRBD1. V was pared by 4 bases and J by 4 bases, with 2 bases of the junction left unmatched. Germline loops: CDR1 SNHLY, CDR2 FYNNEI. The length of the CDR3 is 14 residues. The CDR3 DNA reads as TGTGCCAGCAGTGGACAGGGGGGGAATCAGCCCCAGCATTTT. It encodes CASSGQGGNQPQHF. The variable domain in full, completed from reference TRBV2 and TRBJ1-5, reads EPEVTQTPSHQVTQMGQEVILRCVPISNHLYFYWYRQILGQKVEFLVSFYNNEISEKSEIFDDQFSVERPDGSNFTLKIRSTKLEDSAMYFCASSGQGGNQPQHFGDGTRLSIL.

This clone was seen just once. V is TRBV28 and J is TRBJ1-1; 8 nucleotides match TRBD1. V lost 8 bases and J lost 11; bases outside the gene matches: 16. CDR1 is MDHEN and CDR2 is SYDVKM in the germline V gene. This CDR3 has 14 residues. As DNA, the CDR3 is TGTGCCAGCCTTGAACCCCAGGGGGCTGGTTCGGCTTTCTTT. Translation gives CASLEPQGAGSAFF.

This clone was seen a few times. The CDR3 DNA reads TGTGCCAGCACCACGGACAGGGGATATGGCTACACCTTC. Translated: CASTTDRGYGYTF. The rearrangement uses TRBV12-3 or TRBV12-4 and TRBJ1-2; TRBD1 matches 9 bases. CDR3 length: 13 residues. The ends lost 7 bases at V and 5 bases at J; junction bases unmatched: 5.

The rearrangement uses TRBV7-9 and TRBJ2-7; a possible D gene is TRBD2 (5 bases). With 4 bases removed from V and 7 bases from J, the gap between germline ends came to 11 bases. From germline, CDR1 is SEHNR and CDR2 FQNEAQ (reference sequence). The CDR3 runs 12 residues. As DNA, the CDR3 is TGTGCCAGCAGCTGGACTGGCGTAGAGCAGTACTTC. The encoded protein is CASSWTGVEQYF.

The chain carries TRBV2 and TRBJ2-7; D is unclear. The CDR3 sequence is 14 residues long. Trimming took 4 bases from V and 0 from J, leaving 10 bases between them. Germline V CDR1 and CDR2: SNHLY, FYNNEI. This CDR3 is CASSVMAASYEQYF. The CDR3 DNA reads as TGTGCCAGCAGTGTTATGGCGGCCTCCTACGAGCAGTACTTC. The complete variable domain, with remaining parts taken from reference TRBV2 and TRBJ2-7, reads EPEVTQTPSHQVTQMGQEVILRCVPISNHLYFYWYRQILGQKVEFLVSFYNNEISEKSEIFDDQFSVERPDGSNFTLKIRSTKLEDSAMYFCASSVMAASYEQYFGPGTRLTVT.

This clone was detected only once. The chain has TRBV10-3 and TRBJ1-4; tentatively, D is TRBD1 (5 bases). The CDR3 has 14 residues. The germline gives CDR1 ENHRY, CDR2 SYGVKD. V lost 3 bases and J lost 5, with 10 bases in between. For the CDR3, the DNA is TGTGCCATCAGTGAAGACAGAGTAAATGAAAAACTGTTTTTT. It codes for CAISEDRVNEKLFF.

This chain uses TRBV4-1 with TRBJ2-3; 11 nucleotides agree with TRBD2. The CDR3 consists of 17 residues. After removal of 4 bases from V and 5 bases from J, the junction contained 11 bases not matched to a gene. Germline assignment: CDR1 MGHRA and CDR2 YSYEKL. DNA for the CDR3: TGCGCCAGCAGCCTTCTTTTAGCGGGGGGGCCCAAAGATACGCAGTATTTT. Protein: CASSLLLAGGPKDTQYF.

The chain employs TRBV7-6 and TRBJ1-4; no firm D call. V lost 1 base, J lost 3 bases, and 6 bases lay in between. The CDR3 has 14 residues. The germline CDR1 and CDR2 sequences are SGHVS and FNYEAQ. Here the CDR3 reads CASSLVGSNEKLFF. The CDR3 DNA reads TGTGCCAGCAGCTTAGTCGGTTCTAATGAAAAACTGTTTTTT.

The chain couples TRBV9 to TRBJ1-6, with 7 bases identical to TRBD1. V shed 3 bases, J shed 10 bases, and the junction held 7 bases outside the gene matches. CDR3 size: 14 residues. Germline lookup yields CDR1 SGDLS and CDR2 YYNGEE. The CDR3: CASSATGVGSPLHF. The DNA of the CDR3 is TGTGCCAGCAGCGCAACAGGGGTAGGATCACCCCTCCACTTT.

The chain combines TRBV4-1 with TRBJ1-4; TRBD1 is a possible D gene (6 bases). Per germline, CDR1 MGHRA and CDR2 YSYEKL. This CDR3 has 15 amino acids. V shed 7 bases and J shed 7 bases, with 19 bases lying between them. CDR3 protein: CASNLFAGAGEKLFF. DNA for the CDR3: TGCGCCAGCAACCTCTTTGCGGGGGCCGGTGAAAAACTGTTTTTT.

The genes are TRBV28 and TRBJ2-7, with 7 bases lining up with TRBD1. The CDR3 sequence is 13 residues long. V shed 11 bases and J 4 bases; nucleotides not matched to a gene: 11. Germline values: CDR1 MDHEN, CDR2 SYDVKM. CDR3 region: CASQGDTRYEQYF. CDR3 coding DNA: TGTGCCTCCCAGGGGGACACTCGGTACGAGCAGTACTTC.

The chain combines TRBV10-3 with TRBJ2-3; D is possibly TRBD2 (6 bases). Germline CDR1 reads ENHRY; CDR2 reads SYGVKD. This CDR3 comprises 16 residues. Between the trimmed V and J ends, which lost 3 bases and 0 bases, there was a span of 13 bases. In nucleotides, the CDR3 is TGTGCCATCAGTGAAGGAGGGAAGCCTAGCACAGATACGCAGTATTTT. Its translation: CAISEGGKPSTDTQYF.

In its sample, this clone was seen once. The rearrangement uses TRBV24-1 and TRBJ1-2, with 11 bases identical to TRBD1. Germline V gives CDR1 KGHDR, CDR2 SFDVKD. There are 13 residues in the CDR3. Trimming at V came to 8 bases and at J to 8 bases, leaving 6 bases not matched to a gene. CDR3 protein: CATKGQGAEGYTF. CDR3 DNA: TGTGCCACCAAAGGACAGGGGGCGGAAGGCTACACCTTC.